This T cell receptor (beta chain) derives from a study of cytotoxic CD8 clonotypes in ibrutinib-treated CLL. This table comes from immunoSEQ multiplex PCR, and its TCRdb copy is limited to in-frame clones, with some not included. Here the sample spans roughly 190,000 clones, approximately 72% being singletons. Germline V gives CDR1 LNHDA, CDR2 SQIVND (reference sequence). The V gene end was trimmed by 0 bases and the J gene end by 0 bases; junction bases not matched to a gene: 7. The CDR3 has 18 amino acids. The sample was PBMCs, taken after 24 months of ibrutinib treatment. V is TRBV19 and J is TRBJ2-3; TRBD2 agrees at 9 bases. The TCR comes from a human donor with chronic lymphocytic leukemia. CDR3 region: CASSIDLAGGPSTDTQYF. CDR3 nucleotide sequence: TGTGCCAGTAGTATAGATCTTGCGGGAGGGCCCAGCACAGATACGCAGTATTTT. Together with reference TRBV19 and TRBJ2-3, the CDR3 gives the full variable domain: DGGITQSPKYLFRKEGQNVTLSCEQNLNHDAMYWYRQDPGQGLRLIYYSQIVNDFQKGDIAEGYSVSREKKESFPLTVTSAQKNPTAFYLCASSIDLAGGPSTDTQYFGPGTRLTVL.